Below, one T cell receptor beta chain is given with its context. Its antigen is currently unknown. This sample stems from a study of T cell responses to AZD1222 COVID-19 vaccine. Whole-study context: It was second doses at about 4 or about 12 weeks that were pooled. Study results and limitations: Only six or seven AZD1222 recipients were seropositive at baseline.

Profiling relied on immunoSEQ multiplex PCR, and the TCRdb table lists in-frame clones only, not all of them. The table records approximately 160,000 clones, approximately 90% of them present only once. The CDR3 runs 13 residues. From germline, CDR1 is SGHNT and CDR2 YYREEE (reference sequence). Trimming cost V 2 bases and J 4 bases, with 9 bases left between them. The source is an adult in good health. The chain recombines TRBV5-4 with TRBJ2-5; D might be TRBD1 (5 bases). The input for sequencing was peripheral blood, taken on day 0 of AZD1222 vaccination. The CDR3 region is CASSFGDRETQYF. The DNA of the CDR3 is TGTGCCAGCAGCTTCGGTGACAGAGAGACCCAGTACTTC.